This TCR beta chain was sequenced for a study of blood T cell repertoires in COVID-19. Per the original data handling: Amplification of reference gene primers was used by the study to estimate nucleated cell counts. The table came from immunoSEQ multiplex PCR; TCRdb's copy has only in-frame clones and leaves some out. V and J calls and clone size follow that table, whereas D and trimming were derived from the DNA. The sample carries 120,000 or so clones, more than 75% recorded once. Germline V gene data show CDR1 as MGHDK and CDR2 as SYGVNS. The ends were cut back, 4 bases at V and 2 bases at J, with 15 bases in the middle. The CDR3 consists of 16 residues.

V usage is TRBV25-1 and J usage is TRBJ2-1, with D possibly matching TRBD1 (5 bases). The source material was peripheral blood. The sequence was collected from a human donor in a cohort sampled during active COVID-19. This CDR3 reads CASSAGRVTPYNEQFF. DNA of the CDR3: TGTGCCAGCAGTGCTGGCAGGGTGACCCCCTACAATGAGCAGTTCTTC.